This TCR beta chain derives from a study of cytomegalovirus exposure and HLA in healthy donors. Study results and caveats: Analysis was carried out at a later point, and it linked a missense DCLRE1C variant to TCR beta V- and J-gene trimming. It was likely that a cluster of highly shared sequence variants was a sequencing artifact. CMV antigen specificity was confirmed in vitro for a few CMV-associated chains.

Among the donors, all were healthy bone marrow donors. This CDR3 comprises 14 residues. Germline V gene data show CDR1 as SNHLY and CDR2 as FYNNEI. Trimming took off 1 base at V and 6 bases at J, with 12 bases between the two ends. This clone was recorded many times. Its target is not known. The primer mix had 60 Vbeta and 13 Jbeta primers. The data were produced by immunoSEQ multiplex PCR, yet TCRdb's version contains in-frame clones alone and is incomplete. Of over 85,000 clones in the sample, around four fifths were seen once. The sequenced sample consisted of PBMCs. The sequence came from a man aged 25 to 40 in good health and CMV-seropositive. V gene TRBV2 combines with J gene TRBJ1-2, with D tentatively TRBD1 (5 bases). CDR3 DNA: TGTGCCAGCAGTGAAGGGGGCAGAATTGATGGCTACACCTTC. This sequence encodes CASSEGGRIDGYTF. The full variable domain, rest sourced from reference TRBV2 and TRBJ1-2, is EPEVTQTPSHQVTQMGQEVILRCVPISNHLYFYWYRQILGQKVEFLVSFYNNEISEKSEIFDDQFSVERPDGSNFTLKIRSTKLEDSAMYFCASSEGGRIDGYTFGSGTRLTVV.